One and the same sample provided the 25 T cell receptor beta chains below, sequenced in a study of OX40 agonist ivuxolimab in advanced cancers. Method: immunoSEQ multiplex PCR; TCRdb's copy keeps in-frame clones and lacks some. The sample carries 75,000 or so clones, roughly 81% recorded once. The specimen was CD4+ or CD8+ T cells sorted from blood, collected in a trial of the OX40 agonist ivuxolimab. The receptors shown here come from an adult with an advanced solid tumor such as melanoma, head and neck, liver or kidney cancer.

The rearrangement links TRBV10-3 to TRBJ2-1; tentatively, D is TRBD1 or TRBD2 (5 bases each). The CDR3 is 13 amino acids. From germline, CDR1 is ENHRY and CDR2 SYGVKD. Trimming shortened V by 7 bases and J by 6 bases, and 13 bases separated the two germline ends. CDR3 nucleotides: TGTGCCATCAACGGGGCCCTGGGCAATGAGCAGTTCTTC. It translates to CAINGALGNEQFF.

The DNA for the CDR3 is TGTGCCAGCACTCGACAGGAGACAACTAATGAAAAACTGTTTTTT. It specifies CASTRQETTNEKLFF. This chain joins TRBV2 and TRBJ1-4; perhaps TRBD1 as D (6 bases). The V and J ends lost 7 bases and 0 bases respectively, with 12 bases between them. The CDR3 has 15 residues. The germline gives CDR1 SNHLY, CDR2 FYNNEI.

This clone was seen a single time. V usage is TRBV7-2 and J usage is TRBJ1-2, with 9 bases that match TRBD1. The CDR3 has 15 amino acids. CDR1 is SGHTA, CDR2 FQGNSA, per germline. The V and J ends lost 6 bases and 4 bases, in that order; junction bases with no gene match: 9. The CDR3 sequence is CASSQGTGSVYGYTF. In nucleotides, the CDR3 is TGTGCCAGCAGTCAGGGGACAGGGAGCGTCTATGGCTACACCTTC.

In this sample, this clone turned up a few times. The CDR3 coding sequence is TGTGCCAGCAGCCGGGACAGGGGGCGCGTCTACACCTTC. This codes for CASSRDRGRVYTF. The chain is built from TRBV5-6 and TRBJ1-2, with 12 bases fitting TRBD1. This CDR3 has 13 amino acids. Germline loops: CDR1 SGHDT, CDR2 YYEEEE. With V trimmed by 4 bases and J by 10 bases, 5 bases remained unmatched.

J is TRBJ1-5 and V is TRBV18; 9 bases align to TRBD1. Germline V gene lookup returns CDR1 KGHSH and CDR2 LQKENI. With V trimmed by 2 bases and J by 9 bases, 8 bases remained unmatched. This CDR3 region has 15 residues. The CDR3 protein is CASSPIRTGDGPQHF. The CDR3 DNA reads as TGTGCCAGCTCACCAATCCGGACAGGGGACGGGCCCCAGCATTTT.

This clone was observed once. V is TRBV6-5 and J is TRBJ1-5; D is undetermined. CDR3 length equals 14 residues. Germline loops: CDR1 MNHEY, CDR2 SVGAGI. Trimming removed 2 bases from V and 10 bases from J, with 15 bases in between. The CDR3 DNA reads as TGTGCCAGCAGTTACGCCGGCGCGGAGGGACCCCAGCATTTT. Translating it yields CASSYAGAEGPQHF.

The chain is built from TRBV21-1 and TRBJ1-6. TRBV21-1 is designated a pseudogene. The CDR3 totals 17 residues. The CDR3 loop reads CASITSRGTGPYSPLHF. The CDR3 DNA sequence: TGTGCCAGCATTACAAGCCGGGGAACAGGACCTTACTCACCCCTCCACTTT.

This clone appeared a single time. The CDR3 sequence: CAWSVQGGNEKLFF. CDR3 DNA sequence: TGTGCCTGGAGTGTCCAGGGTGGAAATGAAAAACTGTTTTTT. V gene TRBV30 combines with J gene TRBJ1-4, with TRBD1 as a possible D gene (5 bases). The CDR3 spans 14 residues. Germline CDR1 GTSNPN, CDR2 SVGIG (reference sequence). The ends were cut back, 0 bases at V and 5 bases at J, with 10 bases in the middle.

Here the CDR3 reads CATSRELGTVNGYTF. CDR3 nucleotides: TGTGCCACCAGCAGAGAGTTGGGGACGGTAAATGGCTACACCTTC. V gene TRBV15 combines with J gene TRBJ1-2; D is possibly TRBD1 (5 bases). There are 15 residues in the CDR3. CDR1 LNHNV and CDR2 YYDKDF come from the germline V gene (reference sequence). Deletions cut 0 bases from V and 6 bases from J, with 14 bases between.

CDR3 bases: TGTGCCAGCAGTTTCCGGAGGGTAGACCAAGAGACCCAGTACTTC. It encodes CASSFRRVDQETQYF. The V gene is TRBV27, the J gene TRBJ2-5; weak D call: TRBD2 (6 bases). The CDR3 runs to 15 residues. CDR1 is MNHEY, CDR2 SMNVEV, per germline (reference sequence). Trimming cost V 3 bases and J 0 bases, with 11 bases left between them.

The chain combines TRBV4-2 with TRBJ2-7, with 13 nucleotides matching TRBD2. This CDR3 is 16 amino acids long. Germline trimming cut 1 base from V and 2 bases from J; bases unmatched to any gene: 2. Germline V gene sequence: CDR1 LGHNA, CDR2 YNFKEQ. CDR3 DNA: TGTGCCAGCAGCCAAGCCGGGACTAGCGGGACCTACGAGCAGTACTTC. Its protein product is CASSQAGTSGTYEQYF.

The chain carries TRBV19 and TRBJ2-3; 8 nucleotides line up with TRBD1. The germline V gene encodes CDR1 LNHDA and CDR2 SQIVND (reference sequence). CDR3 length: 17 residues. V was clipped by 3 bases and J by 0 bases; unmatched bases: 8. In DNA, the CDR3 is TGTGCCAGTAGTATTAGAAGAGGGGACAGGAGCACAGATACGCAGTATTTT. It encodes CASSIRRGDRSTDTQYF.

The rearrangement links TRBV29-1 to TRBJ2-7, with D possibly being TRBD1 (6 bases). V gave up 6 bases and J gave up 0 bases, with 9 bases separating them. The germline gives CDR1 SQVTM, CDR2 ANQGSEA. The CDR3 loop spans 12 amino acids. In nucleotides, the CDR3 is TGCAGCGTACAGGGAAACTCCTACGAGCAGTACTTC. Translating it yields CSVQGNSYEQYF.

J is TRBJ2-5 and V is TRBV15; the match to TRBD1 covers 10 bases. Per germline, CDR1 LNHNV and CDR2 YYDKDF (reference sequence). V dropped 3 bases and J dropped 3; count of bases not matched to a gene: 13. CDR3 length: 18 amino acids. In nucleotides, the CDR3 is TGTGCCACCAGCAGGGATCGACAGGGGGCTTTTGGTGAAGAGACCCAGTACTTC. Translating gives CATSRDRQGAFGEETQYF.

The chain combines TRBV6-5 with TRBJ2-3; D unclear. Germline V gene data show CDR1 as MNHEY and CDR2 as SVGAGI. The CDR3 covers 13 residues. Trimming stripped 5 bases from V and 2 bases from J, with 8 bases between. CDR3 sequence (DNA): TGTGCCAGCAGTCGCTGGGACACAGATACGCAGTATTTT. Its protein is CASSRWDTDTQYF.

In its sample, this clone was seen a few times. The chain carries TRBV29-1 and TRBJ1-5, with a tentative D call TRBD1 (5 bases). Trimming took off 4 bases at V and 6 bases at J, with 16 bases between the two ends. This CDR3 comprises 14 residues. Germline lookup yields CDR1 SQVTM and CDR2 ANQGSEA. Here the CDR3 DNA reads TGCAGCGTTGGGGGGGGTGTAGGCGGTCAGCCCCAGCATTTT. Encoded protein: CSVGGGVGGQPQHF.

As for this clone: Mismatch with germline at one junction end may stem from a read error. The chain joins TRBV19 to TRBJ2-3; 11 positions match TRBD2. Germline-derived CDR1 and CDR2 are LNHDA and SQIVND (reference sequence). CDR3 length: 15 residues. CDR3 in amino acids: CATSSSGRDTDTQYF. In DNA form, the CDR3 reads TGTGCCACTAGTAGTAGCGGGAGGGACACAGATACGCAGTATTTT.

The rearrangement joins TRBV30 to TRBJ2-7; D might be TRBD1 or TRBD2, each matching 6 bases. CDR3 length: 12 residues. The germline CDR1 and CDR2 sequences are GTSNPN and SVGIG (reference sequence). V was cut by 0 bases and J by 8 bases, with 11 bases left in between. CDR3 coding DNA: TGTGCCTGGAGTGTAAGGGGGGAACAGCAGTACTTC. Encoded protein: CAWSVRGEQQYF.

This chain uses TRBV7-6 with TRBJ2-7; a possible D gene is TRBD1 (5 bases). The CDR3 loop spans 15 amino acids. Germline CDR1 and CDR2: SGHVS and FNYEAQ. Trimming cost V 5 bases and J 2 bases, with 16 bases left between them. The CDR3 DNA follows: TGTGCCAGCAGCCCGGACATCCAACCCACCTACGAGCAGTACTTC. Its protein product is CASSPDIQPTYEQYF.

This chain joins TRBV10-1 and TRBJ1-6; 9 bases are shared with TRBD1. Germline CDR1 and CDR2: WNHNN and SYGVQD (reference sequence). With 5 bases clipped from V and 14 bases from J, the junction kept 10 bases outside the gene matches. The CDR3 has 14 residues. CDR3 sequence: CASSPDRGAQALHF. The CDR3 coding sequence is TGCGCCAGCAGTCCGGACAGGGGTGCTCAGGCCCTCCACTTT.

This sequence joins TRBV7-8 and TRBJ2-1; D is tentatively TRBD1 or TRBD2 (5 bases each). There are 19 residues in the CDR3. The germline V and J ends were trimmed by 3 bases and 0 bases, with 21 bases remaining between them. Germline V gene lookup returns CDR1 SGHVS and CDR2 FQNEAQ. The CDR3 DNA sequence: TGTGCCAGCAGCTTTTTCCGGCCAGGGAGTGCTAGCTCCTACAATGAGCAGTTCTTC. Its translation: CASSFFRPGSASSYNEQFF.

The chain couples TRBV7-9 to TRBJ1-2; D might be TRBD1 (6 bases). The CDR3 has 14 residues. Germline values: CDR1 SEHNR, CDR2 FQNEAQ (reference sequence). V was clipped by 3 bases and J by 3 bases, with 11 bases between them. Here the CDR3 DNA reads TGTGCCAGCAGCTTCCAGGGGCTGGACTATGGCTACACCTTC. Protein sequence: CASSFQGLDYGYTF.

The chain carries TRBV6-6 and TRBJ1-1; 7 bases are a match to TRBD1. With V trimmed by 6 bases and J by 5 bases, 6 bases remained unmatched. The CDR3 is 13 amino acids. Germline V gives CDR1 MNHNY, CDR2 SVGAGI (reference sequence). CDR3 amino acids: CASRQGRGTEAFF. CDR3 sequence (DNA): TGTGCCAGCAGACAGGGGAGAGGGACTGAAGCTTTCTTT.

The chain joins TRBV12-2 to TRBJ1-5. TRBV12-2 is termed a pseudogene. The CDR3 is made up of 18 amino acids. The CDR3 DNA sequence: TGTGCAAGTCGCTTAGTCTGGGGTCCCGAGGGTAGCAATCAGCCCCAGCATTTT. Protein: CASRLVWGPEGSNQPQHF.

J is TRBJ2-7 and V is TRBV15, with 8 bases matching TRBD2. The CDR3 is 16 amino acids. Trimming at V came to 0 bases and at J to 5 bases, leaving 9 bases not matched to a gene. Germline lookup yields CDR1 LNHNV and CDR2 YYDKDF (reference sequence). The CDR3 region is CATSRDLTAGANEQYF. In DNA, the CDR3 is TGTGCCACCAGCAGAGATCTGACAGCGGGAGCAAACGAGCAGTACTTC. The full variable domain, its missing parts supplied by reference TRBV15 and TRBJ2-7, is DAMVIQNPRYQVTQFGKPVTLSCSQTLNHNVMYWYQQKSSQAPKLLFHYYDKDFNNEADTPDNFQSRRPNTSFCFLDIRSPGLGDTAMYLCATSRDLTAGANEQYFGPGTRLTVT.